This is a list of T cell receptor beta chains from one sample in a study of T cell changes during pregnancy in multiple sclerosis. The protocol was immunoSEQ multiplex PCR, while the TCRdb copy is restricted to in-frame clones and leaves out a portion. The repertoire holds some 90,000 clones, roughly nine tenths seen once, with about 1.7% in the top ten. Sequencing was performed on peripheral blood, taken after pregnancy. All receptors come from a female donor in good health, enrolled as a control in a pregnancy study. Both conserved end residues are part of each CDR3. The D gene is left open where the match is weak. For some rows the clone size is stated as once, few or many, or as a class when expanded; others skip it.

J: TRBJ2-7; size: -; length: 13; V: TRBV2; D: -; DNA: TGTGCCAGCATTCGGGTCCCGTCCTACGAGCAGTACTTC; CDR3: CASIRVPSYEQYF
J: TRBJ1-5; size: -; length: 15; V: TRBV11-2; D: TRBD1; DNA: TGTGCCAGCAGTCTCGAGGGACAGGCCGGTCAGCCCCAGCATTTT; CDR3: CASSLEGQAGQPQHF
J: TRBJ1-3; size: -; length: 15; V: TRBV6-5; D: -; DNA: TGTGCCAGCAGAGGAGGACCGTACTCTGGAAACACCATATATTTT; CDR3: CASRGGPYSGNTIYF
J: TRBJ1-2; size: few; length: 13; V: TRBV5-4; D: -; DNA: TGTGCCAGCAGCTTGGCGGGGAGCTATGGCTACACCTTC; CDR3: CASSLAGSYGYTF
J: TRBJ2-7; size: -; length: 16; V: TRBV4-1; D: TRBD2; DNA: TGCGCCAGCAGCTTGGGCGGGAGCGGGGGGCCGTGGGAGCAGTACTTC; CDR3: CASSLGGSGGPWEQYF
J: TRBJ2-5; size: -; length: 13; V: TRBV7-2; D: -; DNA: TGTGCCAGCAGCCGAGGGAAATGGGAGACCCAGTACTTC; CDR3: CASSRGKWETQYF
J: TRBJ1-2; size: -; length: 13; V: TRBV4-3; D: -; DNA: TGCGCCAGCAGCCACAGGGATGATGGTGGCTACACCTTC; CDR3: CASSHRDDGGYTF
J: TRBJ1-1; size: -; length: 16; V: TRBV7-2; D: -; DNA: TGTGCCAGCAGCCCAAGACGGTCCGGTGGGGCCACTGAAGCTTTCTTT; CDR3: CASSPRRSGGATEAFF
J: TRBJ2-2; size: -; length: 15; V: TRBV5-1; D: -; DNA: TGCGCCAGCAGCTTGTCCCAGGTATACACCGGGGAGCTGTTTTTT; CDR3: CASSLSQVYTGELFF
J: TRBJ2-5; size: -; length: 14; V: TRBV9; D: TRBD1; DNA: TGTGCCAGCAGCCCACAGAGGGACAGGGAGACCCAGTACTTC; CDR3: CASSPQRDRETQYF
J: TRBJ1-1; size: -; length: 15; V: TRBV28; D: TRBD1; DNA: TGTGCCAGCAGCCTTCACAGGGGGGGAGGCACTGAAGCTTTCTTT; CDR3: CASSLHRGGGTEAFF
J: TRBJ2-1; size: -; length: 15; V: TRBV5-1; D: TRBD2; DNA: TGCGCCAGCAGCTCCGGGACTACCTCATACAATGAGCAGTTCTTC; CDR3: CASSSGTTSYNEQFF
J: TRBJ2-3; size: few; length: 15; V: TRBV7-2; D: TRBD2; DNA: TGTGCCAGCATACCCGGGGGGGACGGCACAGATACGCAGTATTTT; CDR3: CASIPGGDGTDTQYF
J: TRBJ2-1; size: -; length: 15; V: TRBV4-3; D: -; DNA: TGCGCCAGCAGCCAAAGGGCCACAGGGTCCAATGAGCAGTTCTTC; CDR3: CASSQRATGSNEQFF
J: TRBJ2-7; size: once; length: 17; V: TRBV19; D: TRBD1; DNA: TGTGCCAGTAGTACCGTCCCGGGACAGGGGGCCCGGGACGAGCAGTACTTC; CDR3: CASSTVPGQGARDEQYF
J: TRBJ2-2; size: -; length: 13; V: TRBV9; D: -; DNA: TGTGCCAGCCAAACAGGGAACACCGGGGAGCTGTTTTTT; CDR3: CASQTGNTGELFF
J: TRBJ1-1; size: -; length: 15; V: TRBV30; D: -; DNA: TGTGCCCGATTGCCGACCGAACTAGGAAACACTGAAGCTTTCTTT; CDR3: CARLPTELGNTEAFF
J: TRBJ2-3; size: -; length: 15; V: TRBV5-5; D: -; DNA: TGTGCCAGCAGCTTGGGGGGAGATAGCACAGATACGCAGTATTTT; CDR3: CASSLGGDSTDTQYF
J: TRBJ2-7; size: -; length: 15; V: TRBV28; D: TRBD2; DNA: TGTGCCAGCAGGACTAGCGGGGGGCCGACGTACGAGCAGTACTTC; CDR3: CASRTSGGPTYEQYF
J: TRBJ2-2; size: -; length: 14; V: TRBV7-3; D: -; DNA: TGTGCCAGCAGTACGGTTGGGGGGACCGGGGAGCTGTTTTTT; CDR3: CASSTVGGTGELFF
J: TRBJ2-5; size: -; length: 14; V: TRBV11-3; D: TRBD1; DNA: TGTGCCAGCAGCTTCAGGGGGCCCCAAGAGACCCAGTACTTC; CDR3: CASSFRGPQETQYF
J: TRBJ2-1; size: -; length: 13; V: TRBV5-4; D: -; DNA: TGTGCCAGCAGCGCGGGACCCCCCAATGAGCAGTTCTTC; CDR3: CASSAGPPNEQFF
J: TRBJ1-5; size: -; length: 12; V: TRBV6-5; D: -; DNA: TGTGCCAGCAGTGTCAGCGGTCAGCCCCAGCATTTT; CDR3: CASSVSGQPQHF
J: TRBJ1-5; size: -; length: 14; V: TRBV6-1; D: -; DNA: TGTGCCAGCAGGAGCGGTACTATTGATCAGCCCCAGCATTTT; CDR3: CASRSGTIDQPQHF
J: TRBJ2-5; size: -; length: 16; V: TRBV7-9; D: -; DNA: TGTGCCAGCAGCTTGAACTCGGCGGGGAGACAAGAGACCCAGTACTTC; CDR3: CASSLNSAGRQETQYF
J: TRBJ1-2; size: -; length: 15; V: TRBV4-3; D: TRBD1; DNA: TGCGCCAGCAGCCAACGCGGCAGGGGGGTAGGTGGCTACACCTTC; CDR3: CASSQRGRGVGGYTF
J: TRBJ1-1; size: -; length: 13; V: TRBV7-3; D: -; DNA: TGTGCCAGCAGCTTAATGTCGGGCACTGAAGCTTTCTTT; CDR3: CASSLMSGTEAFF
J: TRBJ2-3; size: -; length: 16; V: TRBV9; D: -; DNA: TGTGCCAGCAGCGTAGCTGGCGGGGCTAGCACAGATACGCAGTATTTT; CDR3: CASSVAGGASTDTQYF
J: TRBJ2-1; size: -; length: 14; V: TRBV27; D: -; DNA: TGTGCCAGCAGTTCGGGGGTTAGGGAGAATGAGCAGTTCTTC; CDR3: CASSSGVRENEQFF
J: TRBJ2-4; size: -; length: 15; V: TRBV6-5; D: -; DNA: TGTGCCAGCAGTTACGGCAGGTTCGTCAAAAACATTCAGTACTTC; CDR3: CASSYGRFVKNIQYF
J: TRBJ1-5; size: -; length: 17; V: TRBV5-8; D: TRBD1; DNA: TGTGCCAGCAGCCCGGGACAGGGAAAGCTGGGGAATCAGCCCCAGCATTTT; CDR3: CASSPGQGKLGNQPQHF
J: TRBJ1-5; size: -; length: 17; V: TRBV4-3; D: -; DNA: TGCGCCAGCAGCCGTCTCCAGGGCCTATATAGCAATCAGCCCCAGCATTTT; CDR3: CASSRLQGLYSNQPQHF
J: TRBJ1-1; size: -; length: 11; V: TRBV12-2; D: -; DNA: TGTGCAAGTCGCCCAGGAATGGTAGCTTTCTTT; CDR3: CASRPGMVAFF
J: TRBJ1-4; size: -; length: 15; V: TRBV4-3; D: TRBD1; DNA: TGCGCCAGCAGCCAAGTCGACAGGGTTAATGAAAAACTGTTTTTT; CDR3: CASSQVDRVNEKLFF
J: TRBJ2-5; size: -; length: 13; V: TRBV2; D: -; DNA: TGTGCCAGCAGTGAATCGGCGAGGCCAGACCTGTACTTC; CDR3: CASSESARPDLYF
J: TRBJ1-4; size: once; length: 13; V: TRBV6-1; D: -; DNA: TGTGCCAGCAGTGCTTACATAAATGAAAAACTGTTTTTT; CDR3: CASSAYINEKLFF
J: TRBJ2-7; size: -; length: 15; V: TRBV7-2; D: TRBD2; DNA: TGTGCCAGCAGCTTAGATCGGGGGGGGTTGAGGGAGCAGTACTTC; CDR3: CASSLDRGGLREQYF
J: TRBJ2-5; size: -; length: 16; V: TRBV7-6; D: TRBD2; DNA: TGTGCCAGCAGCTCCGGACTAGCGGGGGGCCAAGAGACCCAGTACTTC; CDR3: CASSSGLAGGQETQYF
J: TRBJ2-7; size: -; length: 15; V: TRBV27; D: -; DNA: TGTGCCAGCAGTTTATCGGCGACAGGAACATACGAGCAGTACTTC; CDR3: CASSLSATGTYEQYF
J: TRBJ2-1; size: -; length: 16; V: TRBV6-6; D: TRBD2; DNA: TGTGCCAGCAGCAGGACTAGCGGGGGCCCCTACAATGAGCAGTTCTTC; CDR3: CASSRTSGGPYNEQFF
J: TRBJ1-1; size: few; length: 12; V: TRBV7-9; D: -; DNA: TGTGCCAGCAAGCGGGGGAACACTGAAGCTTTCTTT; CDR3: CASKRGNTEAFF
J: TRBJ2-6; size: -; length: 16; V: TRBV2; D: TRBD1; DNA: TGTGCCACCCGACAGGGATTGGGCTCTGGGGCCAACGTCCTGACTTTC; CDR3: CATRQGLGSGANVLTF
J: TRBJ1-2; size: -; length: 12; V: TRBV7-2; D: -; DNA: TGTGCCAGCAGCGGAGGAGGAAATGGCTACACCTTC; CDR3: CASSGGGNGYTF
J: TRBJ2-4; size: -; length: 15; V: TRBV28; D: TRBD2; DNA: TGTGCCAGCAGTCTCATTCGGGGGGGCAAAAACATTCAGTACTTC; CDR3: CASSLIRGGKNIQYF
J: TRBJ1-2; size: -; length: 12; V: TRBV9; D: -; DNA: TGTGCCAGCAGCGTAGGACAGAATGGCTACACCTTC; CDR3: CASSVGQNGYTF
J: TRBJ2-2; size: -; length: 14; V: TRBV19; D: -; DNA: TGTGCCACCTTGGACAGCCTTAACACCGGGGAGCTGTTTTTT; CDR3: CATLDSLNTGELFF
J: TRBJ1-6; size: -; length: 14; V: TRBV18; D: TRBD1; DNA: TGTGCCAGCTCACAGGACAGGGAGAATTCACCCCTCCACTTT; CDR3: CASSQDRENSPLHF